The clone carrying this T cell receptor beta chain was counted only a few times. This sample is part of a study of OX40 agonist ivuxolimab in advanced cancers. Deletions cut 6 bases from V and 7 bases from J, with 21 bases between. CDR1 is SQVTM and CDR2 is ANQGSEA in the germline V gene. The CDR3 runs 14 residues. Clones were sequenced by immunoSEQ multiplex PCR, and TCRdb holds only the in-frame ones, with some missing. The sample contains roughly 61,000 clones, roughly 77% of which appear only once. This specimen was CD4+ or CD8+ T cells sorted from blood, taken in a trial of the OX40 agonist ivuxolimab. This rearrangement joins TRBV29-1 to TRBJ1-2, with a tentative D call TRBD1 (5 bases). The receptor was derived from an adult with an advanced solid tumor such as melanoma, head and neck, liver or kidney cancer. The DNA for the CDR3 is TGCAGCGTCGAACGAAGGGGCCAGGGAGGTGGCTACACCTTC. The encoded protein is CSVERRGQGGGYTF.